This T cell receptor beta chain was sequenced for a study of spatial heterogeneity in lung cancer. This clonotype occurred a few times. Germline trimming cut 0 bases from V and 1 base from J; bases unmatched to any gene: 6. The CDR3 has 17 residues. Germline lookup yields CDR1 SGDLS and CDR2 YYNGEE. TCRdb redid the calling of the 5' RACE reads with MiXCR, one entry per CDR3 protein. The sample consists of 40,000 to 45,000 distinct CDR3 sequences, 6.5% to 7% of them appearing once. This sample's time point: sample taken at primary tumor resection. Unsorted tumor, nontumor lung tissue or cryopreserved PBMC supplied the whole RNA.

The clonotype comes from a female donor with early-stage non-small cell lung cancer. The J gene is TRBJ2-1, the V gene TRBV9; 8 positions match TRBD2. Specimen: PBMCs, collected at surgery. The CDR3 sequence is CASSVAYGGGSYNEQFF. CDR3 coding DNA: TGTGCCAGCAGCGTAGCTTATGGCGGGGGGTCCTACAATGAGCAGTTCTTC. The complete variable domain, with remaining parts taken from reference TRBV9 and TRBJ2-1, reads DSGVTQTPKHLITATGQRVTLRCSPRSGDLSVYWYQQSLDQGLQFLIQYYNGEERAKGNILERFSAQQFPDLHSELNLSSLELGDSALYFCASSVAYGGGSYNEQFFGPGTRLTVL.